The 9 T cell receptor beta chains given below trace back to one sample, sequenced in a study of blood T cell repertoires in COVID-19. Profiled with immunoSEQ multiplex PCR; TCRdb holds only in-frame clones, not every one. The sample contains roughly 71,000 clones, more than 70% of which appear only once. Sequencing was done on a sample of peripheral blood. The origin of the receptors is a man between 45 and 60 years old with active COVID-19.

This clone was recorded once. The rearrangement links TRBV7-8 to TRBJ1-2, with D tentatively TRBD1 (5 bases). Between the trimmed V and J ends, which lost 7 bases and 0 bases, there was a span of 12 bases. Germline V gene sequence: CDR1 SGHVS, CDR2 FQNEAQ. The length of the CDR3 is 14 residues. The CDR3 nucleotides read TGTGCCAGCACCTCGGGGGGGTCTAACTATGGCTACACCTTC. It encodes CASTSGGSNYGYTF. Looking up the rest from reference TRBV7-8 and TRBJ1-2 gives the full variable domain: GAGVSQSPRYKVAKRGQDVALRCDPISGHVSLFWYQQALGQGPEFLTYFQNEAQLDKSGLPSDRFFAERPEGSVSTLKIQRTQQEDSAVYLCASTSGGSNYGYTFGSGTRLTVV.

The chain couples TRBV5-4 to TRBJ1-2; 9 positions match TRBD1. Germline CDR1 and CDR2: SGHNT and YYREEE (reference sequence). The CDR3 contains 15 residues. V shed 2 bases, J shed 5 bases, and the junction held 7 bases outside the gene matches. CDR3 amino acids: CASSFNRGLDYGYTF. CDR3 DNA: TGTGCCAGCAGCTTCAACAGGGGGCTGGATTATGGCTACACCTTC.

The chain's CDR3 is CSVNTWTAEAFF. The CDR3 nucleotides read TGCAGCGTTAATACTTGGACAGCTGAAGCTTTCTTT. The chain combines TRBV29-1 with TRBJ1-1, with D maybe TRBD1 (6 bases). The CDR3 runs to 12 residues. The V end was cut by 5 bases, the J end by 6 bases, with 13 bases between. CDR1 and CDR2 (germline): SQVTM, ANQGSEA. Looking up the rest from reference TRBV29-1 and TRBJ1-1 gives the full variable domain: SAVISQKPSRDICQRGTSLTIQCQVDSQVTMMFWYRQQPGQSLTLIATANQGSEATYESGFVIDKFPISRPNLTFSTLTVSNMSPEDSSIYLCSVNTWTAEAFFGQGTRLTVV.

The chain employs TRBV4-2 and TRBJ2-7; a weak D match, TRBD2 (5 bases). Germline CDR1 LGHNA, CDR2 YNFKEQ. This CDR3 has 14 residues. V was pared by 2 bases and J by 0 bases, with 8 bases between. This CDR3 reads CASSQLDSSYEQYF. Here the CDR3 DNA reads TGTGCCAGCAGCCAATTGGACTCCTCCTACGAGCAGTACTTC.

The chain uses TRBV27 and TRBJ1-1; D not certain. V was pared by 2 bases and J by 6 bases, with 7 bases between. CDR3 size: 12 residues. CDR1 and CDR2 from the germline V gene are MNHEY and SMNVEV (reference sequence). CDR3 region: CASSLNGAEAFF. Here the CDR3 DNA reads TGTGCCAGCAGTTTAAATGGAGCTGAAGCTTTCTTT.

The chain joins TRBV3-1 (or the pseudogene TRBV3-2) to TRBJ2-5; D is undetermined. Germline CDR1 is LGHDT and CDR2 is YNNKEL (reference sequence). The CDR3 is 15 amino acids. Trimming took 0 bases from V and 4 from J, leaving 12 bases between them. The CDR3 DNA reads as TGTGCCAGCAGCCAAGACTGGATAGGCGGAGAGACCCAGTACTTC. Its protein is CASSQDWIGGETQYF.

The chain employs TRBV2 and TRBJ2-1, with a possible D match to TRBD1 (6 bases). Trimming removed 6 bases at V and 3 bases at J, with 12 bases between. There are 14 residues in the CDR3. The V gene's germline CDR1 is SNHLY and CDR2 FYNNEI. The CDR3 nucleotides read TGTGCCAGCAGCCAAATGACAGGCTACAATGAGCAGTTCTTC. It encodes CASSQMTGYNEQFF.

The chain combines TRBV5-1 with TRBJ1-6; maybe TRBD1 (6 bases). The length of the CDR3 is 15 residues. V lost 4 bases and J lost 5, with 13 bases in between. CDR1 and CDR2 (germline): SGHRS, YFSETQ. The CDR3: CASSREGQNNSPLHF. The DNA of the CDR3 is TGCGCCAGCAGCCGAGAGGGACAAAATAATTCACCCCTCCACTTT.

This chain links TRBV4-3 with TRBJ1-2; D is possibly TRBD1 (6 bases). The CDR3 length is 17 residues. CDR1 and CDR2 from the germline V gene are LGHNA and YSLEER. The V end was cut by 0 bases, the J end by 0 bases, with 14 bases between. The CDR3 loop reads CASSQDGRGEANYGYTF. The CDR3 coding sequence is TGCGCCAGCAGCCAAGATGGCAGGGGTGAAGCTAACTATGGCTACACCTTC.